The 2 T cell receptor beta chains listed next were all sequenced from one sample in a study of read filtering for tumor transcriptome and immune sequencing. The library was built from about 0.4 ug RNA with molecular barcoded adaptors for alpha/delta and beta/gamma chains. TCRdb reanalysed the reads using MiXCR and keeps one entry per CDR3 protein. The sample records over 45,000 distinct CDR3 sequences, more than 20% being singletons. The sequencing input was a population of CD138-negative cells sorted from bone marrow. All receptors come from a donor over 35 with multiple myeloma.

Many counts were recorded for this clonotype. The chain is built from TRBV20-1 and TRBJ2-5; no reliable D call. CDR3 length: 12 residues. V lost 5 bases, J lost 0 bases, and 7 bases lay in between. In germline, CDR1 is DFQATT, CDR2 SNEGSKA (reference sequence). As DNA, the CDR3 is TGCAGTGCTCCCCCCGACCAAGAGACCCAGTACTTC. Its translation: CSAPPDQETQYF.

This clonotype was seen many times. The V and J genes are TRBV28 and TRBJ2-1, with a weak D call TRBD2 (5 bases). Germline assignment: CDR1 MDHEN and CDR2 SYDVKM. The ends were cut back, 6 bases at V and 10 bases at J, with 10 bases in the middle. The CDR3 has 11 amino acids. The CDR3 DNA reads TGTGCCAGCAGCCTAGCACGGGAGCAGTTCTTC. This gives the protein CASSLAREQFF.